What follows are 27 T cell receptor beta chains derived from one specimen sequenced in a study of blood T cell repertoires in COVID-19. Clones were sequenced by immunoSEQ multiplex PCR, and TCRdb holds only the in-frame ones, with some missing. This sample has about 380,000 clones, with roughly 91% found just once. Sequencing was carried out using PBMCs or T cells enriched from blood (not recorded which). These receptors came from a woman under 30 who had recovered from COVID-19.

The chain links TRBV11-2 to TRBJ1-5; 9 bases align to TRBD1. The ends lost 5 bases at V and 6 bases at J; junction bases unmatched: 5. The CDR3 contains 14 residues. The germline gives CDR1 SGHAT, CDR2 FQNNGV. CDR3 coding DNA: TGTGCCAGCAGCCTACAGGGGGCGGGTCAGCCCCAGCATTTT. Its protein product is CASSLQGAGQPQHF.

The V and J genes are TRBV25-1 and TRBJ1-1; TRBD1 matches 10 bases. Germline trimming cut 7 bases from V and 5 bases from J; bases unmatched to any gene: 4. Germline V gives CDR1 MGHDK, CDR2 SYGVNS. The CDR3 runs 13 residues. The CDR3 DNA reads as TGTGCCAGCATCGGACAGGGGGAAACTGAAGCTTTCTTT. Its protein is CASIGQGETEAFF.

The genes are TRBV5-4 and TRBJ2-3, with 12 positions matching TRBD2. The CDR3 contains 17 residues. V shed 4 bases, J shed 0 bases, and the junction held 6 bases outside the gene matches. CDR1 is SGHNT and CDR2 is YYREEE in the germline V gene (reference sequence). The chain's CDR3 is CASSRRTSGVSTDTQYF. DNA of the CDR3: TGTGCCAGCAGCCGCCGGACTAGCGGGGTTAGCACAGATACGCAGTATTTT.

V is TRBV5-1 and J is TRBJ1-1, with 7 bases fitting TRBD1. V lost 6 bases, J lost 5 bases, and 7 bases stayed unmatched. The CDR3 length is 13 residues. CDR1 and CDR2 (germline): SGHRS, YFSETQ. CDR3 in amino acids: CASKLEGATEAFF. The CDR3 DNA follows: TGCGCCAGCAAGCTGGAGGGGGCGACTGAAGCTTTCTTT. Looking up the rest from reference TRBV5-1 and TRBJ1-1 gives the full variable domain: KAGVTQTPRYLIKTRGQQVTLSCSPISGHRSVSWYQQTPGQGLQFLFEYFSETQRNKGNFPGRFSGRQFSNSRSEMNVSTLELGDSALYLCASKLEGATEAFFGQGTRLTVV.

Concerning this clone itself: Distinct nucleotide sequences in the sample also encode this CDR3. The J gene is TRBJ2-7, the V gene TRBV7-2; TRBD1 is a possible D gene (7 bases). The V end was cut by 0 bases, the J end by 2 bases, with 11 bases between. Germline lookup yields CDR1 SGHTA and CDR2 FQGNSA. CDR3 length equals 15 residues. The CDR3 coding sequence is TGTGCCAGCAGCTTAGCCGGGGGACAGACCTACGAGCAGTACTTC. Its protein is CASSLAGGQTYEQYF.

Comment on this clone: This sample includes further DNA sequences coding for the same CDR3. The chain joins TRBV27 to TRBJ1-2, with 7 positions matching TRBD1. This CDR3 region has 13 residues. Germline loops: CDR1 MNHEY, CDR2 SMNVEV (reference sequence). Trimming cost V 3 bases and J 3 bases; bases outside gene matches: 1. The CDR3 protein is CASSFQGDYGYTF. As DNA, the CDR3 is TGTGCCAGCAGTTTCCAGGGGGACTATGGCTACACCTTC.

J is TRBJ1-6 and V is TRBV5-1, with 10 bases fitting TRBD1. The ends lost 3 bases at V and 8 bases at J; junction bases unmatched: 2. In germline, CDR1 is SGHRS, CDR2 YFSETQ. This CDR3 is built from 14 residues. In DNA, the CDR3 is TGCGCCAGCAGCTGGGACAGGGGTTATTCACCCCTCCACTTT. Translated: CASSWDRGYSPLHF.

This rearrangement joins TRBV20-1 to TRBJ2-5; D uncertain. Germline CDR1 DFQATT, CDR2 SNEGSKA (reference sequence). The CDR3 spans 11 residues. V was pared by 6 bases and J by 5 bases, with 10 bases between. CDR3 sequence reads: CSALGRETQYF. CDR3 sequence (DNA): TGCAGTGCCCTTGGGCGCGAGACCCAGTACTTC.

The rearrangement uses TRBV27 and TRBJ2-2, with TRBD1 identical over 10 bases. Germline V CDR1 and CDR2: MNHEY, SMNVEV (reference sequence). The V and J ends lost 5 bases and 1 base, in that order; junction bases with no gene match: 7. The CDR3 extends over 17 amino acids. As DNA, the CDR3 is TGTGCCAGCAGTCCGGGACAGGGGCAGGGGAACACCGGGGAGCTGTTTTTT. It is translated as CASSPGQGQGNTGELFF.

The chain has TRBV7-6 and TRBJ1-1; 7 bases fit TRBD1. The junction had 2 bases not matched to a gene; V was cut back by 3 bases and J by 1 base. Germline V CDR1 and CDR2: SGHVS, FNYEAQ. This CDR3 has 14 amino acids. The chain's CDR3 is CASSLGTENTEAFF. DNA for the CDR3: TGTGCCAGCAGCTTGGGGACAGAGAACACTGAAGCTTTCTTT.

V usage is TRBV7-9 and J usage is TRBJ2-3; the D is unclear. The V end lost 4 bases, the J end lost 5 bases, and 7 bases lay between the germline ends. Germline CDR1 is SEHNR and CDR2 is FQNEAQ (reference sequence). The CDR3 is 12 amino acids. The CDR3 loop is CASSWPRDTQYF. The CDR3 DNA follows: TGTGCCAGCAGCTGGCCCAGAGATACGCAGTATTTT.

This chain connects TRBV5-1 to TRBJ1-2; D remains unclear. Germline assignment: CDR1 SGHRS and CDR2 YFSETQ. The CDR3 covers 17 residues. V shed 1 base and J shed 7 bases, with 23 bases lying between them. CDR3 loop: CASSLSWSEQILRGYTF. Here the CDR3 DNA reads TGCGCCAGCAGCTTGAGTTGGAGCGAGCAGATCCTTCGTGGCTACACCTTC.

This clone was picked up one time. V is TRBV4-1 and J is TRBJ2-3, with 7 bases identical to TRBD1. The CDR3 sequence is 15 residues long. The V segment lost 4 bases and the J segment 0 bases; nucleotides outside the gene matches: 4. Germline V CDR1 and CDR2: MGHRA, YSYEKL. For the CDR3, the DNA is TGCGCCAGCAGCCTCGGGACAGTTAGCACAGATACGCAGTATTTT. This sequence encodes CASSLGTVSTDTQYF.

In the case of this clone: The sample carries other DNA sequences with the same CDR3. The chain is built from TRBV28 and TRBJ2-7, with TRBD1 identical over 9 bases. J gave up 4 bases and V 6 bases, and 4 bases lay outside the gene matches. Germline values: CDR1 MDHEN, CDR2 SYDVKM. There are 13 residues in the CDR3. CDR3 nucleotides: TGTGCCAGCAGGGGACAGGGTAGGTACGAGCAGTACTTC. This translates into CASRGQGRYEQYF.

V and J are TRBV7-2 and TRBJ1-3, with D perhaps matching TRBD1 (5 bases). V lost 5 bases to trimming and J lost 7 bases, with 12 bases between them. This CDR3 has 13 residues. Germline CDR1 SGHTA, CDR2 FQGNSA. The CDR3 nucleotides are TGTGCCAGCAGCCCAGCGGGGGGTAACACCATATATTTT. This gives the protein CASSPAGGNTIYF. The variable domain in full, completed from reference TRBV7-2 and TRBJ1-3, reads GAGVSQSPSNKVTEKGKDVELRCDPISGHTALYWYRQSLGQGLEFLIYFQGNSAPDKSGLPSDRFSAERTGGSVSTLTIQRTQQEDSAVYLCASSPAGGNTIYFGEGSWLTVV.

The rearrangement uses TRBV11-2 and TRBJ2-1; tentatively, D is TRBD2 (5 bases). This CDR3 comprises 12 residues. Between the trimmed V and J ends, which lost 6 bases and 7 bases, there was a span of 10 bases. Germline lookup yields CDR1 SGHAT and CDR2 FQNNGV. The CDR3 DNA sequence: TGTGCCAGCAGAAAGCTAGCAAATGAGCAGTTCTTC. It is translated as CASRKLANEQFF. Drawing the rest from reference TRBV11-2 and TRBJ2-1, the complete variable domain is EAGVAQSPRYKIIEKRQSVAFWCNPISGHATLYWYQQILGQGPKLLIQFQNNGVVDDSQLPKDRFSAERLKGVDSTLKIQPAKLEDSAVYLCASRKLANEQFFGPGTRLTVL.

Only one count was recorded for this clone. This rearrangement joins TRBV27 to TRBJ2-1; D ambiguous. The CDR3 is 13 residues long. Germline CDR1 reads MNHEY; CDR2 reads SMNVEV (reference sequence). The ends were cut back, 1 base at V and 3 bases at J, with 4 bases in the middle. CDR3 amino acids: CASSLYSYNEQFF. The CDR3 bases are TGTGCCAGCAGTTTATACAGCTACAATGAGCAGTTCTTC.

The V call is TRBV4-1, the J call TRBJ1-3; TRBD1 matches at 10 bases. Per germline, CDR1 MGHRA and CDR2 YSYEKL. Trimming removed 0 bases from V and 4 bases from J; junction bases left unmatched: 12. CDR3 size: 19 residues. CDR3 residues: CASSQDGTGEGIYGNTIYF. The DNA for the CDR3 is TGCGCCAGCAGCCAAGATGGGACAGGGGAGGGTATATACGGAAACACCATATATTTT.

The chain couples TRBV19 to TRBJ1-3; D may be TRBD1 (5 bases). V was trimmed by 4 bases and J by 4 bases, leaving 8 bases between them. Germline V lookup: CDR1 LNHDA, CDR2 SQIVND (reference sequence). The CDR3 loop spans 13 amino acids. The CDR3 nucleotides read TGTGCCAGTAGTACGGGGGTCGGAAACACCATATATTTT. It specifies CASSTGVGNTIYF.

About this clone itself: This sample includes further DNA sequences coding for the same CDR3. This rearrangement joins TRBV12-3 or TRBV12-4 to TRBJ1-6; no definite D call. This CDR3 has 13 residues. V was cut by 6 bases and J by 9 bases, with 12 bases left in between. DNA of the CDR3: TGTGCCAGCAGCCTGGGAGGCGGTTCACCCCTCCACTTT. Translation gives CASSLGGGSPLHF.

DNA of the CDR3: TGTGCCAGCAGACCCGACAGGGTCGAAGGGGCACCCCTCCACTTT. Translating it yields CASRPDRVEGAPLHF. J is TRBJ1-6 and V is TRBV6-5, with TRBD1 identical over 7 bases. J gave up 11 bases and V 6 bases, and 13 bases lay outside the gene matches. The CDR3 sequence is 15 residues long. Germline loops: CDR1 MNHEY, CDR2 SVGAGI.

V gene TRBV7-3 combines with J gene TRBJ2-7; TRBD2 matches 8 bases. The CDR3 is made up of 17 amino acids. Germline CDR1 is SGHTA and CDR2 is FQGTGA. V dropped 8 bases and J dropped 2; count of bases not matched to a gene: 17. The CDR3 sequence is CASPERAGGAQTYEQYF. The DNA of the CDR3 is TGTGCCAGCCCGGAAAGGGCCGGGGGGGCCCAAACCTACGAGCAGTACTTC.

This chain links TRBV5-1 with TRBJ1-1, with TRBD1 as a possible D gene (5 bases). Trimming took off 2 bases at V and 1 base at J, with 9 bases between the two ends. CDR1 and CDR2 from the germline V gene are SGHRS and YFSETQ. CDR3 length equals 14 residues. The CDR3 DNA reads TGCGCCAGCAGCTTATGGGGGGAGAACACTGAAGCTTTCTTT. Its protein is CASSLWGENTEAFF.

The chain is built from TRBV15 and TRBJ1-4; D is perhaps TRBD1 (6 bases). Trimming pared 0 bases from V and 10 bases from J, leaving 15 bases between. Germline CDR1 LNHNV, CDR2 YYDKDF (reference sequence). The length of the CDR3 is 15 residues. CDR3 residues: CATSRDRGGKGKLFF. The CDR3 DNA is TGTGCCACCAGCAGAGATAGGGGGGGCAAGGGAAAACTGTTTTTT.

The genes are TRBV11-2 and TRBJ2-7; 15 positions agree with TRBD2. The CDR3 totals 16 residues. With V trimmed by 4 bases and J by 2 bases, 3 bases remained unmatched. Germline loops: CDR1 SGHAT, CDR2 FQNNGV. The CDR3 sequence: CASSSRTSGGAYEQYF. DNA of the CDR3: TGTGCCAGCAGCTCCCGGACTAGCGGGGGGGCCTACGAGCAGTACTTC.

V gene TRBV10-3 combines with J gene TRBJ2-5; no clear D. Trimming took off 2 bases at V and 1 base at J, with 8 bases between the two ends. Germline V gene data show CDR1 as ENHRY and CDR2 as SYGVKD. This CDR3 contains 14 residues. CDR3 sequence: CAISEGRIQETQYF. The CDR3 DNA is TGTGCCATCAGTGAGGGCAGGATCCAAGAGACCCAGTACTTC.

This clone has just one count. The rearrangement links TRBV5-1 to TRBJ2-3; TRBD1 is a possible D gene (5 bases). The CDR3 length is 15 residues. Trimming took off 1 base at V and 4 bases at J, with 13 bases between the two ends. Germline assignment: CDR1 SGHRS and CDR2 YFSETQ. The CDR3 sequence is CASSLRAGSADTQYF. The DNA of the CDR3 is TGCGCCAGCAGCTTGAGGGCAGGGTCAGCAGATACGCAGTATTTT.